This T cell receptor beta chain was identified during a study of OX40 agonist ivuxolimab in advanced cancers. Whole-study findings and limits: Near-lowest levels of clonal expansion characterized partial responders at 0.1-3.0 mg/kg. At 0.1 to 3.0 mg/kg, CD4+ and CD8+ blood T cells expanded clonally by week 6.

Patients were excluded for autoimmune disease history or systemic immunosuppression. Blood specimens came from baseline, cycle 4 day 1, and cycle 7 day 1. Profiling relied on immunoSEQ multiplex PCR, and the TCRdb table lists in-frame clones only, not all of them. This table has about 91,000 clones, approximately 87% appearing once. V gave up 6 bases and J gave up 10 bases; unmatched junction bases: 17. Per germline, CDR1 LNHDA and CDR2 SQIVND (reference sequence). CDR3 length equals 16 residues. About this clone: The antigen remains undetermined.

The receptor was derived from an adult with an advanced solid tumor such as melanoma, head and neck, liver or kidney cancer. The chain carries TRBV19 and TRBJ2-1, with 8 bases identical to TRBD2. The sample in question was CD4+ or CD8+ T cells sorted from blood, obtained in a trial of the OX40 agonist ivuxolimab. CDR3 sequence: CASSKRPGLDKTEQFF. Written as DNA, the CDR3 is TGTGCCAGTAGCAAGAGACCGGGACTAGACAAAACCGAGCAGTTCTTC.